This TCR beta chain derives from a study of Graves' ophthalmopathy and Graves' hyperthyroidism. Germline assignment: CDR1 SEHNR and CDR2 FQNEAQ (reference sequence). The CDR3 spans 13 residues. The junction had 8 bases not matched to a gene; V was cut back by 5 bases and J by 8 bases. If patients had other autoimmune diseases, uncontrolled infections, pregnancy or lactation, they were excluded. Transcripts of RNA were the source for amplifying TCR beta CDR3 regions. The library came from an HTBI-primed first-round RT-PCR and a second-round multiplex PCR. MiXCR was run by TCRdb on the multiplex PCR reads, yielding one entry per CDR3 protein. The sample carries approximately 700,000 distinct CDR3 sequences, roughly two fifths recorded once.

The sequence was collected from an adult man with Graves' ophthalmopathy. The sample comprised peripheral blood. This rearrangement joins TRBV7-9 to TRBJ1-1, with TRBD1 identical over 7 bases. The CDR3 protein is CASSATPGQEAFF. Here the CDR3 DNA reads TGTGCCAGCAGCGCCACTCCGGGACAGGAAGCTTTCTTT.